What follows are 29 T cell receptor beta chains derived from one specimen sequenced in a study of a mutant IDH1 vaccine in newly diagnosed glioma (dated by TCRdb to 2020 to 2022). Receptor libraries were prepared by the immunoSEQ multiplex PCR assay. As stored in TCRdb, this immuneACCESS dataset retains in-frame rearrangements with V and J assigned. A fraction of the clones does not appear; measured against another copy, unresolved V genes explain less than half of the discrepancy, and the remainder lacks a known reason. This sample gives tens of thousands of clones in total; over 75% of them show up just once. Of the sample, roughly 5.6% is held by the ten largest clones. No antigens are known for them. The label giving this sample's time point can be read as: week 5, during vaccination. A 20-mer mutant IDH1 peptide at 300 micrograms in Montanide made up each vaccine dose, which was injected subcutaneously together with topical imiquimod.

Sequencing was performed on PBMCs, taken from a glioma patient whose treatment included an IDH1 peptide vaccine. Source of these receptors: a man aged 50 to 60 with glioma.

CDR3 residues: CASSPRQTNQPQHF. The CDR3 DNA reads TGTGCCAGCAGCCCGCGGCAGACCAATCAGCCCCAGCATTTT. This sequence joins TRBV7-2 and TRBJ1-5; D is ambiguous. V was clipped by 5 bases and J by 3 bases, with 11 bases between them. The germline V gene encodes CDR1 SGHTA and CDR2 FQGNSA. The CDR3 contains 14 residues.

This clone was found once. The gene calls are TRBV4-3 and TRBJ1-1, with 9 bases aligning to TRBD1. V dropped 4 bases and J dropped 7; count of bases not matched to a gene: 7. The germline V gene encodes CDR1 LGHNA and CDR2 YSLEER. CDR3 size: 14 residues. CDR3 in DNA: TGCGCCAGCAGCCCCCTGGACAGGGGAAGTGAAGCTTTCTTT. It translates to CASSPLDRGSEAFF.

CDR3 coding DNA: TGCGCCAGCCCCTGGGCGGCGGACTGCCTCTCCTACGAGCAGTACTTC. Amino acid sequence: CASPWAADCLSYEQYF. The chain couples TRBV23-1 to TRBJ2-7; perhaps TRBD2 as D (5 bases). TRBV23-1 is filed as an ORF, its function uncertain. Trimming shortened V by 8 bases and J by 0 bases, and 20 bases separated the two germline ends. CDR3 size: 16 residues.

The V and J genes are TRBV9 and TRBJ2-5, with D uncertain. The DNA end is more similar to TRBJ2-7, so the J call may be wrong. Looked up from germline, CDR1 is SGDLS and CDR2 is YYNGEE. The CDR3 covers 14 residues. The chain's CDR3 is CASSRSRSSYEQYF. In DNA, the CDR3 is TGTGCCAGCTCCCGGAGCAGGAGCTCCTACGAGCAGTACTTC.

V is TRBV29-1 and J is TRBJ2-1; D is ambiguous. Trimming cost V 5 bases and J 6 bases, with 17 bases left between them. There are 14 residues in the CDR3. The germline V gene has CDR1 SQVTM and CDR2 ANQGSEA. The CDR3 loop reads CSVRLLTRSNEQFF. Written as DNA, the CDR3 is TGCAGCGTTCGACTCCTGACTCGTAGCAATGAGCAGTTCTTC.

A few counts support this clone. One junction end does not reproduce the germline sequence, and a read error may be involved. The chain uses TRBV7-8 and TRBJ2-2, with 7 positions matching TRBD2. The CDR3 covers 18 residues. Germline V CDR1 and CDR2: SGHVS, FQNEAQ. The DNA of the CDR3 is TGTGCCAGCACCTTAGGGAGGGGCGAGGGCAGTACGTCCGGGGAGCTGTTTTTT. Its translation: CASTLGRGEGSTSGELFF.

This clone was observed a handful of times. The V call is TRBV19, the J call TRBJ2-3, with a weak D call TRBD1 (5 bases). V was shortened by 7 bases and J by 0 bases, with 11 bases between the two germline ends. Looked up from germline, CDR1 is LNHDA and CDR2 is SQIVND (reference sequence). The CDR3 is 14 residues long. The DNA of the CDR3 is TGTGCCAGTAAGGGGCAGCCTAGCACAGATACGCAGTATTTT. Amino acids: CASKGQPSTDTQYF.

The chain is built from TRBV7-9 and TRBJ2-5, with D perhaps matching TRBD1 (5 bases). V was trimmed by 3 bases and J by 1 base, leaving 9 bases between them. This CDR3 contains 14 residues. Germline V gene data show CDR1 as SEHNR and CDR2 as FQNEAQ (reference sequence). This CDR3 is CASSFRQPQETQYF. CDR3 DNA sequence: TGTGCCAGCAGCTTCCGACAGCCCCAAGAGACCCAGTACTTC.

This clone came up a few times. The chain combines TRBV21-1 with TRBJ2-7; TRBD1, the D gene given by the table, was not confirmed from the DNA. TRBV21-1 is designated a pseudogene. This CDR3 has 13 residues. Here the CDR3 reads CASSKGGGSEQYF. The CDR3 DNA reads as TGTGCCAGCAGCAAAGGAGGGGGATCCGAGCAGTACTTC.

This chain links TRBV6-1 with TRBJ2-7; a weak D match, TRBD1 (6 bases). CDR3 length: 14 amino acids. Germline CDR1 is MNHNS and CDR2 is SASEGT. V was cut by 8 bases and J by 2 bases, with 16 bases left in between. CDR3 region: CASLGTSLTYEQYF. CDR3 sequence (DNA): TGTGCCAGCCTAGGGACAAGCCTCACCTACGAGCAGTACTTC.

The chain carries TRBV7-9 and TRBJ1-1; tentatively, D is TRBD1 (6 bases). CDR1 and CDR2 (germline): SEHNR, FQNEAQ (reference sequence). The CDR3 sequence is 15 residues long. V was pared by 5 bases and J by 5 bases, with 18 bases between. CDR3 residues: CASSQLGGAGTEAFF. As DNA, the CDR3 is TGTGCCAGCAGCCAGCTAGGGGGGGCAGGAACTGAAGCTTTCTTT. Complete variable domain (other parts from reference TRBV7-9 and TRBJ1-1): DTGVSQNPRHKITKRGQNVTFRCDPISEHNRLYWYRQTLGQGPEFLTYFQNEAQLEKSRLLSDRFSAERPKGSFSTLEIQRTEQGDSAMYLCASSQLGGAGTEAFFGQGTRLTVV.

The chain has TRBV6-6 and TRBJ2-7, with 7 bases lining up with TRBD1. CDR3 size: 13 residues. The ends lost 5 bases at V and 5 bases at J; junction bases unmatched: 6. Germline loops: CDR1 MNHNY, CDR2 SVGAGI (reference sequence). CDR3 region: CASSGLGQDEQYF. CDR3 DNA sequence: TGTGCCAGCAGTGGTCTTGGACAGGACGAGCAGTACTTC.

The chain carries TRBV6-5 and TRBJ1-1; D ambiguous. The CDR3 contains 14 residues. Trimming took off 7 bases at V and 5 bases at J, with 17 bases between the two ends. CDR1 MNHEY and CDR2 SVGAGI come from the germline V gene. The CDR3 here is CASTSPGFRTEAFF. DNA for the CDR3: TGTGCCAGCACGAGCCCCGGGTTTAGGACTGAAGCTTTCTTT.

V and J are TRBV7-9 and TRBJ1-5; D perhaps matches TRBD1 (5 bases). This CDR3 is 14 amino acids long. Deletions cut 5 bases from V and 5 bases from J, with 13 bases between. CDR1 and CDR2 (germline): SEHNR, FQNEAQ (reference sequence). The CDR3 DNA is TGTGCCAGCAGCCAAGACAGTACCGATCAGCCCCAGCATTTT. Translating gives CASSQDSTDQPQHF.

This chain uses TRBV5-4 with TRBJ2-5; 7 nucleotides line up with TRBD1. The length of the CDR3 is 15 residues. V lost 1 base to trimming and J lost 1 base; unmatched junction nucleotides: 4. Germline CDR1 reads SGHNT; CDR2 reads YYREEE (reference sequence). The CDR3 region is CASSLRQGIQETQYF. DNA for the CDR3: TGTGCCAGCAGCTTGCGACAGGGTATCCAAGAGACCCAGTACTTC.

This clone was counted once. The chain is built from TRBV7-9 and TRBJ2-1, with TRBD1 matching over 9 bases. CDR1 and CDR2 (germline): SEHNR, FQNEAQ (reference sequence). The CDR3 length is 17 residues. V dropped 5 bases and J dropped 4; count of bases not matched to a gene: 12. CDR3 bases: TGTGCCAGCAGCCCGGGGACAGGGCCCGCTGCTTACAATGAGCAGTTCTTC. Its protein product is CASSPGTGPAAYNEQFF.

The table lists this clone with a few counts. The CDR3 nucleotides read TGTGCCAGCAGACCCATGGCTATGAACACTGAAGCTTTCTTT. Amino acids: CASRPMAMNTEAFF. The chain joins TRBV9 to TRBJ1-1, with no clear D. There are 14 residues in the CDR3. V lost 5 bases, J lost 0 bases, and 11 bases lay in between. The germline CDR1 and CDR2 sequences are SGDLS and YYNGEE.

The chain uses TRBV19 and TRBJ1-5; D is unclear. Germline V lookup: CDR1 LNHDA, CDR2 SQIVND (reference sequence). There are 16 residues in the CDR3. The ends were cut back, 7 bases at V and 9 bases at J, with 25 bases in the middle. CDR3 bases: TGTGCCAGTAATCGGCAGGCCCTCGGTCAAATCATGCCCCAGCATTTT. Protein sequence: CASNRQALGQIMPQHF.

V is TRBV5-5 and J is TRBJ2-3, with 9 bases lining up with TRBD1. J lost 4 bases, V lost 1 base, and 10 bases had no gene match. From germline, CDR1 is SGHKS and CDR2 YYEKEE (reference sequence). The CDR3 totals 17 residues. The DNA for the CDR3 is TGTGCCAGCAGCTTGAATCCTGGGACAGGGAACCCAGATACGCAGTATTTT. Its protein product is CASSLNPGTGNPDTQYF.

V is TRBV18 and J is TRBJ2-7, with 10 bases lining up with TRBD2. The CDR3 loop spans 14 amino acids. V shed 2 bases, J shed 5 bases, and the junction held 3 bases outside the gene matches. Germline values: CDR1 KGHSH, CDR2 LQKENI. CDR3: CASSPERGGNEQYF. The CDR3 nucleotides read TGTGCCAGCTCACCAGAGCGGGGGGGCAACGAGCAGTACTTC.

The chain employs TRBV19 and TRBJ1-1; tentative D call: TRBD1 (5 bases). Trimming removed 5 bases from V and 3 bases from J, with 13 bases in between. The V gene's germline CDR1 is LNHDA and CDR2 SQIVND (reference sequence). The CDR3 has 14 residues. CDR3 nucleotides: TGTGCCAGTAGTGCGCAATCAGGGTACACTGAAGCTTTCTTT. This gives the protein CASSAQSGYTEAFF.

J is TRBJ1-1 and V is TRBV23-1; D remains ambiguous. TRBV23-1 falls under the ORF class, with uncertain function. V lost 3 bases to trimming and J lost 2 bases, with 19 bases between them. This CDR3 is built from 17 residues. CDR3 DNA: TGCGCCAGCAGTCAGCCAGAGACTCCTGAGCCAAACACTGAAGCTTTCTTT. It translates to CASSQPETPEPNTEAFF.

This clone was counted a few times. This sequence joins TRBV6-5 and TRBJ1-6; D is unresolved. Germline V gene lookup returns CDR1 MNHEY and CDR2 SVGAGI. Trimming removed 0 bases from V and 14 bases from J, with 14 bases in between. The CDR3 extends over 14 amino acids. In nucleotides, the CDR3 is TGTGCCAGCAGTTACTCTTTCATGGAAATCGCCCTCCACTTT. Translating it yields CASSYSFMEIALHF.

The CDR3 sequence is CAWWAEQGRHTEAFF. For the CDR3, the DNA is TGTGCCTGGTGGGCGGAGCAGGGGAGGCACACTGAAGCTTTCTTT. The chain has TRBV30 and TRBJ1-1, with D perhaps TRBD1 (6 bases). V was pared by 5 bases and J by 3 bases, with 19 bases between. Per germline, CDR1 GTSNPN and CDR2 SVGIG (reference sequence). The CDR3 is 15 amino acids.

CDR3 in amino acids: CASSPLSVDTEAFF. The CDR3, as DNA: TGTGCCAGCTCACCACTGTCGGTGGACACTGAAGCTTTCTTT. This sequence joins TRBV18 and TRBJ1-1; D gene uncertain. V was clipped by 1 base and J by 3 bases, with 9 bases between them. This CDR3 region has 14 residues. CDR1 and CDR2 from the germline V gene are KGHSH and LQKENI. The variable domain in full, with the rest retrieved from reference TRBV18 and TRBJ1-1, is NAGVMQNPRHLVRRRGQEARLRCSPMKGHSHVYWYRQLPEEGLKFMVYLQKENIIDESGMPKERFSAEFPKEGPSILRIQQVVRGDSAAYFCASSPLSVDTEAFFGQGTRLTVV.

The chain combines TRBV7-8 with TRBJ1-2; D possibly corresponds to TRBD1 (6 bases). The length of the CDR3 is 13 residues. CDR1 is SGHVS and CDR2 is FQNEAQ in the germline V gene. The germline V and J ends were trimmed by 1 base and 7 bases, with 10 bases remaining between them. Here the CDR3 reads CASSLDRDRGYTF. As DNA, the CDR3 is TGTGCCAGCAGCTTAGACAGGGATCGTGGCTACACCTTC. Together with reference TRBV7-8 and TRBJ1-2, the CDR3 gives the full variable domain: GAGVSQSPRYKVAKRGQDVALRCDPISGHVSLFWYQQALGQGPEFLTYFQNEAQLDKSGLPSDRFFAERPEGSVSTLKIQRTQQEDSAVYLCASSLDRDRGYTFGSGTRLTVV.

V is TRBV27 and J is TRBJ1-1, with 7 bases matching TRBD1. V dropped 7 bases and J dropped 4; count of bases not matched to a gene: 6. Germline V gives CDR1 MNHEY, CDR2 SMNVEV (reference sequence). CDR3 length equals 13 residues. CDR3 in amino acids: CASTRQGGTEAFF. In DNA, the CDR3 is TGTGCCAGCACCCGACAGGGTGGCACTGAAGCTTTCTTT.

The rearrangement joins TRBV7-9 to TRBJ2-2, with a possible D match to TRBD1 (6 bases). Germline loops: CDR1 SEHNR, CDR2 FQNEAQ (reference sequence). V gave up 7 bases and J gave up 7 bases, with 16 bases separating them. The CDR3 has 14 amino acids. CDR3 sequence reads: CASTAEPGVGELFF. Written as DNA, the CDR3 is TGTGCCAGCACTGCGGAACCAGGGGTCGGGGAGCTGTTTTTT. The entire variable domain, with the rest obtained from reference TRBV7-9 and TRBJ2-2, is as follows: DTGVSQNPRHKITKRGQNVTFRCDPISEHNRLYWYRQTLGQGPEFLTYFQNEAQLEKSRLLSDRFSAERPKGSFSTLEIQRTEQGDSAMYLCASTAEPGVGELFFGEGSRLTVL.

This clone is a singleton in its sample. This sequence joins TRBV6-6 and TRBJ2-1; TRBD2 matches 7 bases. This CDR3 region has 12 residues. CDR1 MNHNY and CDR2 SVGAGI come from the germline V gene (reference sequence). J was trimmed by 6 bases and V by 10 bases; bases with no gene match: 6. CDR3 coding DNA: TGTGCCACGTGCCGGGGGGTCAATGAGCAGTTCTTC. This translates into CATCRGVNEQFF.